The sequence of this T cell receptor (beta chain) was determined in a study of PD-1 and CTLA-4 blockade in melanoma. Measured with immunoSEQ multiplex PCR; TCRdb has only the in-frame clones, and not every one. The table shows approximately 17,000 clones, with around two thirds occurring only once. There are 16 residues in the CDR3. V was trimmed by 5 bases and J by 3 bases, leaving 19 bases between them. Germline V CDR1 and CDR2: MNHEY, SMNVEV (reference sequence). This clonotype originated in a human donor with melanoma. This specimen consisted of CD8+ T cells from peripheral blood, obtained from a patient given anti-PD-1 treatment. The rearrangement links TRBV27 to TRBJ1-1; no reliable D call. CDR3 amino acids: CASSPSPVRGYTEAFF. As DNA, the CDR3 is TGTGCCAGCAGTCCAAGCCCAGTCCGGGGATACACTGAAGCTTTCTTT.